The 16 T cell receptor beta chains below were found in one sample sequenced in a study of neurological immune-mediated disorders (dated by TCRdb to between 2018 and 2021). The library was built by means of 5' RACE. For sequencing, an Illumina HiSeq 2500 was employed. In TCRdb, the public reads were trimmed at Q25 with fastp and aligned with MiXCR, with productive beta chains retained. Rows are combined by CDR3 protein, so each entry shows the most common genes and DNA. This sample is represented by 59,000 or so distinct CDR3 sequences; roughly 12% of them were singletons. Of the sample, about 10% is held by the ten largest clones. Source material: PBMCs. These receptors were taken from a woman aged 55-70 years with HTLV-1-associated myelopathy (HAM/TSP).

This clonotype showed up many times. The chain recombines TRBV4-1 with TRBJ2-1; 7 bases are a match to TRBD2. This CDR3 is 15 amino acids long. The trim removed 1 base at V and 3 bases at J, leaving 3 bases unmatched. CDR1 and CDR2 from the germline V gene are MGHRA and YSYEKL. The DNA of the CDR3 is TGCGCCAGCAGCCAAGTAGCGGGTGACTACAATGAGCAGTTCTTC. Amino acid sequence: CASSQVAGDYNEQFF.

This clonotype was counted at least ten times. The rearrangement links TRBV10-2 to TRBJ1-1; TRBD1 is a possible D gene (6 bases). Germline V CDR1 and CDR2: WSHSY, SAAADI. This CDR3 is built from 16 residues. The germline V and J ends were trimmed by 7 bases and 6 bases, with 24 bases remaining between them. In nucleotides, the CDR3 is TGCGCCAGCACTGTGTCCCAGCAGGGGAAGTACGCTGAAGCTTTCTTT. It yields the protein CASTVSQQGKYAEAFF.

This clonotype has at least ten counts. The chain uses TRBV7-8 and TRBJ1-1; D uncertain. Germline V lookup: CDR1 SGHVS, CDR2 FQNEAQ. The length of the CDR3 is 13 residues. Trimming shortened V by 5 bases and J by 8 bases, and 15 bases separated the two germline ends. The CDR3, as DNA: TGTGCCAGCAGCCGTCACAGAGATAGAGAAGCTTTCTTT. The encoded protein is CASSRHRDREAFF.

Many counts were recorded for this clonotype. This chain joins TRBV12-3 or TRBV12-4 and TRBJ2-7, with D maybe TRBD1 (6 bases). Between the trimmed V and J ends, which lost 4 bases and 0 bases, there was a span of 13 bases. CDR3 length: 15 residues. This CDR3 reads CASSSTGTSSYEQYF. CDR3 bases: TGTGCCAGCAGTTCCACAGGGACCAGCTCCTACGAGCAGTACTTC.

The sample holds many counts of this clonotype. The gene calls are TRBV10-3 and TRBJ2-3; tentative D call: TRBD2 (6 bases). The CDR3 length is 12 residues. Germline V gives CDR1 ENHRY, CDR2 SYGVKD. V was cut by 8 bases and J by 4 bases, with 10 bases left in between. CDR3 residues: CAIGGRSDTQYF. Written as DNA, the CDR3 is TGTGCCATCGGGGGGAGGTCAGATACGCAGTATTTT.

Ten or more counts support this clonotype. This rearrangement joins TRBV7-2 to TRBJ2-7; no firm D call. CDR1 and CDR2 (germline): SGHTA, FQGNSA. V lost 7 bases to trimming and J lost 4 bases, with 14 bases between them. The CDR3 totals 13 residues. The CDR3 nucleotides are TGTGCCAGCACCGAGGATAGCTGGTACGAGCAGTACTTC. It is translated as CASTEDSWYEQYF.

This clonotype was seen at least ten times. The chain has TRBV5-1 and TRBJ2-7; the D gene is possibly TRBD2 (5 bases). CDR1 is SGHRS and CDR2 is YFSETQ in the germline V gene. V was pared by 3 bases and J by 2 bases, with 12 bases between. This CDR3 comprises 14 residues. The CDR3 is CASSSPGSPYEQYF. The CDR3 DNA is TGCGCCAGCAGCTCCCCGGGGTCCCCCTACGAGCAGTACTTC.

This clonotype turned up a few times. The J gene is TRBJ2-5, the V gene TRBV7-2; 10 nucleotides align to TRBD2. Germline-derived CDR1 and CDR2 are SGHTA and FQGNSA. The CDR3 covers 17 residues. With V trimmed by 1 base and J by 4 bases, 9 bases remained unmatched. CDR3 bases: TGTGCCAGCAGCTTAGGGTTAGCGGGAGGCATCGGAGAGACCCAGTACTTC. It specifies CASSLGLAGGIGETQYF.

This clonotype was picked up many times. V gene TRBV20-1 combines with J gene TRBJ2-1; 7 nucleotides align to TRBD1. There are 13 residues in the CDR3. CDR1 and CDR2 from the germline V gene are DFQATT and SNEGSKA (reference sequence). J was trimmed by 4 bases and V by 8 bases; bases with no gene match: 8. The CDR3 DNA follows: TGCAGTCCAGACCACAGGGGATACAATGAGCAGTTCTTC. Translation gives CSPDHRGYNEQFF.

The chain uses TRBV7-9 and TRBJ2-1; 7 bases map to TRBD2. This CDR3 region has 17 residues. The germline CDR1 and CDR2 sequences are SEHNR and FQNEAQ (reference sequence). With 3 bases clipped from V and 0 bases from J, the junction kept 8 bases outside the gene matches. CDR3 nucleotides: TGTGCCAGCAGCTTTGATGGCGGGAGAAGCTCCTACAATGAGCAGTTCTTC. Amino acid sequence: CASSFDGGRSSYNEQFF.

This clonotype was observed many times. The chain has TRBV12-3 or TRBV12-4 and TRBJ2-3; the match to TRBD2 covers 7 bases. V lost 6 bases and J lost 0; bases outside the gene matches: 6. The CDR3 is made up of 15 amino acids. In nucleotides, the CDR3 is TGTGCCAGCAGCCTAAGCGGGATTAGCACAGATACGCAGTATTTT. As protein: CASSLSGISTDTQYF.

Many counts were recorded for this clonotype. The genes are TRBV20-1 and TRBJ1-1, with D uncertain. With 1 base removed from V and 1 base from J, the gap between germline ends came to 13 bases. This CDR3 region has 15 residues. CDR1 DFQATT and CDR2 SNEGSKA come from the germline V gene (reference sequence). CDR3 DNA sequence: TGCAGTGCTAGAGCGACCGTCACTGGGAACACTGAAGCTTTCTTT. Translating it yields CSARATVTGNTEAFF.

This clonotype occurred many times. The V gene is TRBV24-1, the J gene TRBJ2-5; a possible D gene is TRBD1 (6 bases). Trimming left V 7 bases short and J 5 bases short, with 13 bases between. The CDR3 covers 13 residues. Per germline, CDR1 KGHDR and CDR2 SFDVKD. The CDR3 DNA reads TGTGCCACCAGCCAGGGGTTAGGGGAGACCCAGTACTTC. It codes for CATSQGLGETQYF.

This clonotype came up many times. The rearrangement uses TRBV12-3 or TRBV12-4 and TRBJ1-5; the D gene is possibly TRBD1 (5 bases). V lost 3 bases and J 4 bases, leaving 10 bases between the germline ends. The CDR3 has 14 amino acids. This chain's CDR3 is CASSFRGPNQPQHF. The CDR3 coding sequence is TGTGCCAGCAGTTTTAGGGGCCCAAATCAGCCCCAGCATTTT.

This clonotype was found many times. The rearrangement links TRBV9 to TRBJ2-1; 12 bases fit TRBD2. After removal of 4 bases from V and 2 bases from J, the junction contained 4 bases not matched to a gene. The germline gives CDR1 SGDLS, CDR2 YYNGEE. The CDR3 contains 16 residues. The CDR3 nucleotides are TGTGCCAGCAGCCCTCGACTAGCGGGGGCCTACAATGAGCAGTTCTTC. It yields the protein CASSPRLAGAYNEQFF.

In its sample, this clonotype was seen many times. V and J are TRBV7-9 and TRBJ2-1; weak D call: TRBD2 (6 bases). Per the germline V gene, CDR1 is SEHNR and CDR2 is FQNEAQ (reference sequence). The CDR3 runs 16 residues. V lost 0 bases, J lost 8 bases, and 17 bases lay in between. CDR3: CASSLADYLWDDEQFF. In DNA form, the CDR3 reads TGTGCCAGCAGCTTAGCGGACTATTTATGGGACGATGAGCAGTTCTTC.